The 29 T cell receptor beta chains in this list originate from one sample, sequenced in a study of T-cell reconstitution after alpha-beta-depleted transplantation in children. Unique molecular identifiers were used to barcode this TCRbeta library. TCRdb passed the PCR reads through MiXCR, listing each CDR3 protein once. This sample carries fewer than 700,000 distinct CDR3 sequences, approximately 12% of them seen once, and the ten largest clones take about 2.2%. The sample was PBMCs, mostly from graft donor cells, taken 360 days after TCRalphabeta/CD19-depleted stem cell transplant. The receptors were gathered from a male patient younger than 18 who had a stem cell transplant for acute myeloid leukemia, so the T cells may come from the graft donor.

The chain uses TRBV7-9 and TRBJ2-7; no reliable D call. The CDR3 runs 13 residues. Deletions cut 6 bases from V and 3 bases from J, with 12 bases between. The germline CDR1 and CDR2 sequences are SEHNR and FQNEAQ (reference sequence). CDR3: CASSQLGFYEQYF. DNA of the CDR3: TGTGCCAGCAGTCAGCTTGGGTTCTACGAGCAGTACTTC.

There are a few counts of this clonotype. The chain carries TRBV3-1 and TRBJ2-7; 7 nucleotides align to TRBD1. The V gene's germline CDR1 is LGHDT and CDR2 YNNKEL (reference sequence). V trimming: 4 bases; J trimming: 3 bases; junction bases outside the gene matches: 3. This CDR3 is built from 13 residues. CDR3 bases: TGTGCCAGCAGCCCGGGACAGCTCTACGAGCAGTACTTC. It specifies CASSPGQLYEQYF.

This clonotype was seen ten or more times. The chain couples TRBV20-1 to TRBJ2-1; D might be TRBD1 (6 bases). V was shortened by 4 bases and J by 3 bases, with 10 bases between the two germline ends. The CDR3 is 13 amino acids. CDR1 DFQATT and CDR2 SNEGSKA come from the germline V gene (reference sequence). The CDR3 DNA reads as TGCAGTGCTAAGAAGGACAGCTACAATGAGCAGTTCTTC. As protein: CSAKKDSYNEQFF.

This clonotype was picked up a small number of times. The chain joins TRBV28 to TRBJ1-5; a possible D gene is TRBD1 (5 bases). V was shortened by 4 bases and J by 9 bases, with 10 bases between the two germline ends. The CDR3 runs to 12 residues. Germline lookup yields CDR1 MDHEN and CDR2 SYDVKM. The CDR3 spells CASSSRDGPQHF. In nucleotides, the CDR3 is TGTGCCAGCAGTTCCCGGGACGGGCCCCAGCATTTT.

CDR3 amino acids: CASSLPQGLDTEAFF. CDR3 DNA sequence: TGTGCCAGCAGTCTCCCACAAGGGTTGGACACTGAAGCTTTCTTT. The chain couples TRBV21-1 to TRBJ1-1. TRBV21-1 is listed as a pseudogene. CDR3 size: 15 residues.

CDR3 region: CASSEYRGGFNSPLHF. In nucleotides, the CDR3 is TGTGCCAGCAGTGAATATAGGGGGGGTTTTAATTCACCCCTCCACTTT. The V and J genes are TRBV25-1 and TRBJ1-6; TRBD1 is a possible D gene (6 bases). The V end was cut by 0 bases, the J end by 6 bases, with 12 bases between. Germline V gene sequence: CDR1 MGHDK, CDR2 SYGVNS. The length of the CDR3 is 16 residues.

The chain joins TRBV6-2 or TRBV6-3 to TRBJ2-7; TRBD2 matches at 10 bases. Germline CDR1 and CDR2: MNHEY and SVGEGT. Trimming at V came to 6 bases and at J to 0 bases, leaving 8 bases not matched to a gene. The CDR3 has 16 amino acids. For the CDR3, the DNA is TGTGCCAGCAGGCTACGGACTAGCGGTTTCTCCTACGAGCAGTACTTC. Residues: CASRLRTSGFSYEQYF.

A few counts support this clonotype. The chain links TRBV12-3 or TRBV12-4 to TRBJ1-5; a weak D match, TRBD1 (6 bases). V was clipped by 8 bases and J by 5 bases, with 10 bases between them. The CDR3 is made up of 12 amino acids. CDR3 DNA: TGTGCCAGCGGACAGATTGATCAGCCCCAGCATTTT. Translation: CASGQIDQPQHF.

This clonotype was seen ten or more times. CDR3 nucleotide sequence: TGTGCCAGCAGCTTCAATTGGGCAGGAGGGGACAATGAGCAGTTCTTC. Translation gives CASSFNWAGGDNEQFF. This sequence joins TRBV11-2 and TRBJ2-1, with a possible D match to TRBD2 (6 bases). This CDR3 contains 16 residues. Germline V gene sequence: CDR1 SGHAT, CDR2 FQNNGV. Deletions cut 3 bases from V and 5 bases from J, with 17 bases between. Full variable domain (outside the CDR3, taken from reference TRBV11-2 and TRBJ2-1): EAGVAQSPRYKIIEKRQSVAFWCNPISGHATLYWYQQILGQGPKLLIQFQNNGVVDDSQLPKDRFSAERLKGVDSTLKIQPAKLEDSAVYLCASSFNWAGGDNEQFFGPGTRLTVL.

This sequence joins TRBV3-1 and TRBJ1-1, with D unclear. Germline V gene sequence: CDR1 LGHDT, CDR2 YNNKEL (reference sequence). This CDR3 contains 14 residues. Trimming left V 2 bases short and J 4 bases short, with 11 bases between. The CDR3 is CASSQMEGITEAFF. The CDR3, as DNA: TGTGCCAGCAGCCAAATGGAGGGTATCACTGAAGCTTTCTTT.

In its sample, this clonotype was seen once. The chain joins TRBV5-1 to TRBJ2-7; 9 positions match TRBD2. This CDR3 is 19 amino acids long. Germline values: CDR1 SGHRS, CDR2 YFSETQ. V lost 0 bases and J lost 0; bases outside the gene matches: 13. The CDR3 nucleotides read TGCGCCAGCAGCTTGGTTCTCGGGGGACTAGCTGGGGGCTCCTACGAGCAGTACTTC. Encoded protein: CASSLVLGGLAGGSYEQYF. Looking up the rest from reference TRBV5-1 and TRBJ2-7 gives the full variable domain: KAGVTQTPRYLIKTRGQQVTLSCSPISGHRSVSWYQQTPGQGLQFLFEYFSETQRNKGNFPGRFSGRQFSNSRSEMNVSTLELGDSALYLCASSLVLGGLAGGSYEQYFGPGTRLTVT.

This clonotype was observed many times. The genes are TRBV6-2 or TRBV6-3 and TRBJ2-1, with D tentatively TRBD2 (5 bases). The CDR3 contains 14 residues. Germline CDR1 MNHEY, CDR2 SVGEGT. Trimming cost V 10 bases and J 7 bases, with 20 bases left between them. The CDR3 coding sequence is TGTGCCAACACCCCAGCGGCGACGGGGAATGAGCAGTTCTTC. This gives the protein CANTPAATGNEQFF.

This clonotype was counted a single time. The rearrangement links TRBV11-3 to TRBJ2-1; the D gene is possibly TRBD2 (7 bases). V was shortened by 3 bases and J by 4 bases, with 16 bases between the two germline ends. The CDR3 contains 16 residues. Germline CDR1 and CDR2: SGHNT and YENEEA. The CDR3 reads CASSFRGARGYNEQFF. CDR3 bases: TGTGCCAGCAGCTTTCGGGGGGCGAGGGGGTACAATGAGCAGTTCTTC.

This clonotype was detected ten times or more. The J gene is TRBJ2-3, the V gene TRBV12-3 or TRBV12-4; 12 bases fit TRBD2. The CDR3 length is 17 residues. V dropped 3 bases and J dropped 3; count of bases not matched to a gene: 7. For the CDR3, the DNA is TGTGCCAGCAGTTTCGCCTCGACTAGCGGGAGTACAGATACGCAGTATTTT. Protein sequence: CASSFASTSGSTDTQYF.

The chain carries TRBV18 and TRBJ1-1, with D possibly being TRBD1 (6 bases). CDR3 size: 16 residues. Germline V gives CDR1 KGHSH, CDR2 LQKENI. The germline V and J ends were trimmed by 1 base and 0 bases, with 12 bases remaining between them. The CDR3 spells CASSPLGGGLNTEAFF. The DNA of the CDR3 is TGTGCCAGCTCACCACTCGGGGGCGGGTTGAACACTGAAGCTTTCTTT.

This chain joins TRBV27 and TRBJ2-1; TRBD2 aligns across 11 bases. V gave up 8 bases and J gave up 4 bases; unmatched junction bases: 7. Germline V lookup: CDR1 MNHEY, CDR2 SMNVEV (reference sequence). The CDR3 covers 15 residues. CDR3 DNA: TGTGCCAGCGCGAAAGGGACTAGCGGATACAATGAGCAGTTCTTC. The encoded protein is CASAKGTSGYNEQFF.

This clonotype has a handful of counts. V is TRBV14 and J is TRBJ2-2, with 11 bases matching TRBD2. With 5 bases clipped from V and 1 base from J, the junction kept 3 bases outside the gene matches. The CDR3 is made up of 16 amino acids. In germline, CDR1 is SGHDN, CDR2 FVKESK. The CDR3 loop is CASSALAGGNTGELFF. CDR3 coding DNA: TGTGCCAGCAGCGCCCTAGCGGGAGGGAACACCGGGGAGCTGTTTTTT.

The sample holds many counts of this clonotype. The chain links TRBV6-5 to TRBJ2-1; D is perhaps TRBD2 (5 bases). V lost 2 bases, J lost 4 bases, and 6 bases lay in between. Germline CDR1 MNHEY, CDR2 SVGAGI. The CDR3 contains 13 residues. This CDR3 is CASSYRGYNEQFF. CDR3 in DNA: TGTGCCAGCAGTTACAGAGGGTACAATGAGCAGTTCTTC.

This clonotype was counted between two and nine times. The chain uses TRBV12-3 or TRBV12-4 and TRBJ2-5; D gene ambiguous. The CDR3 spans 13 residues. V shed 3 bases and J shed 4 bases, with 9 bases lying between them. The CDR3 DNA is TGTGCCAGCAGTTTCACCCTCGGAGAGACCCAGTACTTC. Its translation is CASSFTLGETQYF.

This clonotype appeared a few times. The rearrangement links TRBV7-9 to TRBJ2-7, with TRBD2 matching 13 bases. The CDR3 is 16 amino acids. CDR1 and CDR2 (germline): SEHNR, FQNEAQ (reference sequence). The J segment lost 4 bases and the V segment lost 5 bases, leaving 8 bases of the junction unmatched. For the CDR3, the DNA is TGTGCCAGCAGCGGGACTAGCGGGAACCTATTTTACGAGCAGTACTTC. This gives the protein CASSGTSGNLFYEQYF.

This chain uses TRBV20-1 with TRBJ2-1, with 10 bases lining up with TRBD2. The CDR3 spans 16 residues. Germline CDR1 and CDR2: DFQATT and SNEGSKA (reference sequence). With 4 bases clipped from V and 4 bases from J, the junction kept 10 bases outside the gene matches. The CDR3: CSATFLTSGKYNEQFF. The CDR3 DNA reads as TGCAGTGCTACATTCCTTACTAGCGGGAAGTACAATGAGCAGTTCTTC.

This clonotype was counted ten times or more. This rearrangement joins TRBV7-9 to TRBJ2-5, with D perhaps matching TRBD2 (6 bases). Germline V lookup: CDR1 SEHNR, CDR2 FQNEAQ (reference sequence). The CDR3 covers 15 residues. V gave up 1 base and J gave up 9 bases, with 18 bases separating them. Here the CDR3 reads CASSLEVTRGAAQYF. The DNA for the CDR3 is TGTGCCAGCAGCTTAGAAGTAACGCGGGGTGCAGCCCAGTACTTC.

In regard to this clonotype: A much larger clone lies a single base off, so this may be a read error. Since the CDR3 does not end with the conserved phenylalanine or tryptophan, this likely comes from a read error. The V and J genes are TRBV5-1 and TRBJ2-7; possible D gene TRBD1, 6 bases. In germline, CDR1 is SGHRS, CDR2 YFSETQ. The length of the CDR3 is 15 residues. The V end was cut by 3 bases, the J end by 3 bases, with 16 bases between. CDR3 residues: CASSWAGTLDYEQYL. The CDR3 bases are TGCGCCAGCAGCTGGGCCGGGACACTTGACTACGAGCAGTACTTA.

This clonotype was observed at least ten times. The chain combines TRBV7-2 with TRBJ2-1; D call uncertain. In germline, CDR1 is SGHTA, CDR2 FQGNSA. This CDR3 comprises 15 residues. V lost 1 base to trimming and J lost 7 bases, with 14 bases between them. The CDR3 loop is CASSLVEWVGNEQFF. CDR3 in DNA: TGTGCCAGCAGCTTAGTTGAGTGGGTGGGGAATGAGCAGTTCTTC.

This clonotype was observed a handful of times. The chain uses TRBV11-2 and TRBJ1-2, with unresolved D. Trimming left V 5 bases short and J 5 bases short, with 21 bases between. This CDR3 is built from 16 residues. Germline lookup yields CDR1 SGHAT and CDR2 FQNNGV. The CDR3 DNA is TGTGCCAGCAGCGCTACGGGTCCTTTTGAGGGTTATGGCTACACCTTC. Translating gives CASSATGPFEGYGYTF.

This clonotype was seen only a few times. The rearrangement joins TRBV4-2 to TRBJ2-4; D ambiguous. V shed 1 base and J shed 1 base, with 8 bases lying between them. CDR3 length: 15 amino acids. Germline values: CDR1 LGHNA, CDR2 YNFKEQ. CDR3 residues: CASSQASSAKNIQYF. CDR3 DNA: TGTGCCAGCAGCCAAGCCTCCTCTGCCAAAAACATTCAGTACTTC.

In its sample, this clonotype was seen many times. This chain uses TRBV29-1 with TRBJ2-5, with D unresolved. This CDR3 contains 12 residues. V dropped 3 bases and J dropped 5 bases, with 10 bases sitting between them. Germline loops: CDR1 SQVTM, CDR2 ANQGSEA. CDR3 nucleotide sequence: TGCAGCGTTGATAGGTTAGGGGAGACCCAGTACTTC. Encoded protein: CSVDRLGETQYF.

This clonotype showed up just a few times. The J gene is TRBJ2-4, the V gene TRBV6-5, with TRBD2 matching over 10 bases. V trimming: 2 bases; J trimming: 6 bases; junction bases outside the gene matches: 7. The CDR3 covers 16 residues. CDR1 is MNHEY, CDR2 SVGAGI, per germline. The CDR3 protein is CASSYLAGEVRNIQYF. CDR3 bases: TGTGCCAGCAGTTACCTAGCGGGAGAGGTTAGAAACATTCAGTACTTC.

This clonotype has only a few counts. This chain connects TRBV6-1 to TRBJ2-1; 7 bases map to TRBD2. Germline loops: CDR1 MNHNS, CDR2 SASEGT. Germline trimming cut 6 bases from V and 4 bases from J; bases unmatched to any gene: 15. The CDR3 runs 17 residues. The CDR3 region is CASSPTSALHLYNEQFF. Written as DNA, the CDR3 is TGTGCCAGCAGCCCTACTAGCGCGCTCCACCTTTACAATGAGCAGTTCTTC.